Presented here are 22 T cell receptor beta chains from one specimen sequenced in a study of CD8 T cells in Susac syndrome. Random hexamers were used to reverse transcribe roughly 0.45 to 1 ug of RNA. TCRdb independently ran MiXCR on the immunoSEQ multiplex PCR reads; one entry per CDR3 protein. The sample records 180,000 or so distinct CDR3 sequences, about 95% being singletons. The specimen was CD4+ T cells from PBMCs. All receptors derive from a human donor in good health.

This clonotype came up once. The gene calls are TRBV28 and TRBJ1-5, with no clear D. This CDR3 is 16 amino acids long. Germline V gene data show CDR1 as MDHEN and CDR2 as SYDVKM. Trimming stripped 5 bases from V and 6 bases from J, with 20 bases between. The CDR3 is CASSPTQYGRGQPQHF. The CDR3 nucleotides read TGTGCCAGCAGTCCTACCCAATATGGCCGAGGTCAGCCCCAGCATTTT.

In nucleotides, the CDR3 is TGCAGCGCCCGGGACACCACGCAGGGAAGCAACGAGCAGTACTTC. This sequence encodes CSARDTTQGSNEQYF. The chain links TRBV29-1 to TRBJ2-7; D is possibly TRBD1 (6 bases). The CDR3 extends over 15 amino acids. In germline, CDR1 is SQVTM, CDR2 ANQGSEA. Trimming took 7 bases from V and 5 from J, leaving 24 bases between them.

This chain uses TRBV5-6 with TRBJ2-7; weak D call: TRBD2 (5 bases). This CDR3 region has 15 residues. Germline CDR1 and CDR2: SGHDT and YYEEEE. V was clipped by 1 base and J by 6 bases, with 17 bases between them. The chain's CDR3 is CASSLPIVAPAEQYF. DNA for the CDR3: TGTGCCAGCAGCTTGCCGATAGTAGCGCCGGCCGAGCAGTACTTC.

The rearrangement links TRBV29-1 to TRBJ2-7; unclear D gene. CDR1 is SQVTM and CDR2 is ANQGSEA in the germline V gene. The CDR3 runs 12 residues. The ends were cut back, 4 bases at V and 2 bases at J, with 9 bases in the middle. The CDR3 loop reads CSVVGTPYEQYF. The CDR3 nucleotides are TGCAGCGTTGTAGGAACCCCCTACGAGCAGTACTTC.

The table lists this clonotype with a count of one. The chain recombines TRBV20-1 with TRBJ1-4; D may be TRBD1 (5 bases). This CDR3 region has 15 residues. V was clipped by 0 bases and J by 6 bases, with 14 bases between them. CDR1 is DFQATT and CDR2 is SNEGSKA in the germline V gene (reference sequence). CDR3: CSARELGGTDEKLFF. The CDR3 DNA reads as TGCAGTGCTAGAGAGTTGGGGGGGACCGATGAAAAACTGTTTTTT.

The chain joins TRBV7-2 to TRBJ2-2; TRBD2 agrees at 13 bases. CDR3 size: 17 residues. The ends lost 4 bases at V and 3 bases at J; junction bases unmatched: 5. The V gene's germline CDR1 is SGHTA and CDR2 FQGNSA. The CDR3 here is CASSSRTSGRYTGELFF. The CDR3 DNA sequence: TGTGCCAGCAGCTCCAGGACTAGCGGGAGATACACCGGGGAGCTGTTTTTT.

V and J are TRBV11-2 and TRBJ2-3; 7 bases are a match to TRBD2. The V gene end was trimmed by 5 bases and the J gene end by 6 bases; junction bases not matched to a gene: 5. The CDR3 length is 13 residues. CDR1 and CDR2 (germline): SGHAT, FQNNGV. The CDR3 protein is CASSVLAADTQYF. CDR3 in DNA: TGTGCCAGCAGCGTCCTAGCGGCGGATACGCAGTATTTT.

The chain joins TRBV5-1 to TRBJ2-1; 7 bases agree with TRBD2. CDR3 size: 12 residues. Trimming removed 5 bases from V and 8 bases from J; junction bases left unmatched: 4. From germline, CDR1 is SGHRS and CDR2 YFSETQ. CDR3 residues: CASRGGSHEQFF. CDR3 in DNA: TGCGCCAGCAGGGGCGGGAGCCATGAGCAGTTCTTC.

This CDR3 is CATNTANTGELFF. The CDR3 nucleotides are TGTGCCACCAACACCGCGAACACCGGGGAGCTGTTTTTT. The gene calls are TRBV24-1 and TRBJ2-2; D is unclear. Per germline, CDR1 KGHDR and CDR2 SFDVKD. This CDR3 is 13 amino acids long. V was shortened by 8 bases and J by 0 bases, with 6 bases between the two germline ends.

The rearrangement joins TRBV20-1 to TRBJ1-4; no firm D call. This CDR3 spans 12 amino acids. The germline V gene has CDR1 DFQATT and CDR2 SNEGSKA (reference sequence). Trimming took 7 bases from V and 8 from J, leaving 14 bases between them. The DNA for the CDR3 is TGCAGTGTACGGACTCGGCGAGAAAAACTGTTTTTT. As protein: CSVRTRREKLFF.

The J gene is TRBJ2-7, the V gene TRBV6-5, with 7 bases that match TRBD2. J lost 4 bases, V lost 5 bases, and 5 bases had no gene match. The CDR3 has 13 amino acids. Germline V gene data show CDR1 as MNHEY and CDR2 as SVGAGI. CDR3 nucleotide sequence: TGTGCCAGCAGTGTCTGGGGGGGGTACGAGCAGTACTTC. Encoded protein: CASSVWGGYEQYF.

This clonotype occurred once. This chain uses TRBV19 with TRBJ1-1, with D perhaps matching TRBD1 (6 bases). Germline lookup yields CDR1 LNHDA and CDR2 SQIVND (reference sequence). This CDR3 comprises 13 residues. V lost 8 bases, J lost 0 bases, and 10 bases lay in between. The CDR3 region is CASAGTLNTEAFF. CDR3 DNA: TGTGCCAGTGCCGGGACATTGAACACTGAAGCTTTCTTT. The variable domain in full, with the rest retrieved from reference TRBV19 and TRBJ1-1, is DGGITQSPKYLFRKEGQNVTLSCEQNLNHDAMYWYRQDPGQGLRLIYYSQIVNDFQKGDIAEGYSVSREKKESFPLTVTSAQKNPTAFYLCASAGTLNTEAFFGQGTRLTVV.

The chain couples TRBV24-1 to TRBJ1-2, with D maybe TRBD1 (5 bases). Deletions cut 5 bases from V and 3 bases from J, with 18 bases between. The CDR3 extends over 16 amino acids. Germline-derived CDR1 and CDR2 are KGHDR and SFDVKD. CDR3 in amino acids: CATSAAQGTSYYGYTF. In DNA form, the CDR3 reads TGTGCCACCAGTGCCGCCCAAGGGACTTCCTACTATGGCTACACCTTC.

The CDR3 nucleotides are TGTGCCAGCAGCCAAGATTCCATAGCTAATCAGCCCCAGCATTTT. Its protein product is CASSQDSIANQPQHF. The chain is built from TRBV3-1 and TRBJ1-5; unclear D gene. Trimming removed 0 bases from V and 4 bases from J, with 10 bases in between. The CDR3 covers 15 residues. Looked up from germline, CDR1 is LGHDT and CDR2 is YNNKEL (reference sequence).

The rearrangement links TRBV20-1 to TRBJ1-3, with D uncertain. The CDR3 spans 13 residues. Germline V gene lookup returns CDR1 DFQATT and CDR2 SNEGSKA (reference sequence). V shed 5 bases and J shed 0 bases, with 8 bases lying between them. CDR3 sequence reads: CSAGRSSGNTIYF. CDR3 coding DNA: TGCAGTGCTGGACGGAGCTCTGGAAACACCATATATTTT.

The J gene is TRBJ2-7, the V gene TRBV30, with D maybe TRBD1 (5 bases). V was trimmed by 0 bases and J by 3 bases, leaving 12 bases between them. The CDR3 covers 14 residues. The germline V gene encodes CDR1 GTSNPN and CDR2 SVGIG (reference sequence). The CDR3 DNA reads TGTGCCTGGAGTGTAAAGGGGATCGACTACGAGCAGTACTTC. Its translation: CAWSVKGIDYEQYF.

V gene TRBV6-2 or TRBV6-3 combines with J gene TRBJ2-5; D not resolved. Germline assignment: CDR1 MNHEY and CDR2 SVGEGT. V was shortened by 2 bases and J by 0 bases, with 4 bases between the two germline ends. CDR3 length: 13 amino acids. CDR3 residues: CASSYPYQETQYF. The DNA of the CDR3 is TGTGCCAGCAGTTACCCGTACCAAGAGACCCAGTACTTC.

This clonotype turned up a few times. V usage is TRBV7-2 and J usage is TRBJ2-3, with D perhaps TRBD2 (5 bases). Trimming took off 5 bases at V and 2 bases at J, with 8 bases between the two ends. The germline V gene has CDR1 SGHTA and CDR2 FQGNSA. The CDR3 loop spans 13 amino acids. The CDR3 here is CASSREYTDTQYF. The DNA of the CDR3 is TGTGCCAGCAGCAGGGAGTACACAGATACGCAGTATTTT.

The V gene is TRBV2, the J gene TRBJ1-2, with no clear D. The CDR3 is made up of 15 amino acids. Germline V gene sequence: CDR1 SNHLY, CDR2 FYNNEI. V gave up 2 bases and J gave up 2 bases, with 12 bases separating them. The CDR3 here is CASSENPTANYGYTF. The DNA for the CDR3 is TGTGCCAGCAGTGAAAACCCTACAGCCAACTATGGCTACACCTTC. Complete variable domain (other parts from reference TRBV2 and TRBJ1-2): EPEVTQTPSHQVTQMGQEVILRCVPISNHLYFYWYRQILGQKVEFLVSFYNNEISEKSEIFDDQFSVERPDGSNFTLKIRSTKLEDSAMYFCASSENPTANYGYTFGSGTRLTVV.

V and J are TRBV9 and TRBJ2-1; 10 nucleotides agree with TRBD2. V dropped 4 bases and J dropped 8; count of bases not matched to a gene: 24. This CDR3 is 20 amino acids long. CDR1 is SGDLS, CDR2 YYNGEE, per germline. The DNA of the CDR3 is TGTGCCAGCAGCATAAGGGGATATACCGGGACTAGCGTGGGAGTCGATGAGCAGTTCTTC. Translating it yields CASSIRGYTGTSVGVDEQFF.

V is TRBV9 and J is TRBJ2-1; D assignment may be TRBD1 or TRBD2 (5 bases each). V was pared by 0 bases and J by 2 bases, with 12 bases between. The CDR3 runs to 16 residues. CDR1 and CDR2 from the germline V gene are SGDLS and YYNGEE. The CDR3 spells CASSVGGGRAYNEQFF. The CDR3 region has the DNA TGTGCCAGCAGCGTAGGGGGCGGGCGAGCCTACAATGAGCAGTTCTTC.

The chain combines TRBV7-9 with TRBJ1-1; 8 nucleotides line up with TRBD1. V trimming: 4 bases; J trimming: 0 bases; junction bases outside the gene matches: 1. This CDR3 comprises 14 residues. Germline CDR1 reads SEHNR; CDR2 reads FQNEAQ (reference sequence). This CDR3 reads CASSSDRVNTEAFF. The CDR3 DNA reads TGTGCCAGCAGCTCGGACAGGGTGAACACTGAAGCTTTCTTT.